A selection of T cell receptor beta chains follows, all from one sample in a study of naive and memory T cell subsets. TCRdb re-called the UMI-ligation and nested PCR reads with MiXCR, one entry per CDR3 protein. The table lists 120,000 to 150,000 distinct CDR3 sequences, roughly 23% of them singletons. Sequencing input: naive CD4+ T cells from blood. All receptors derive from a human donor in good health. Each CDR3 is given without its conserved first and last residue.

SALPVVYEQF,TRBV29-1,10
ASSLRTGSQY,TRBV7-2,10
ASSKHGTVDQPQH,TRBV12-3/TRBV12-4,13
ASSGGIYEQF,TRBV6-1,10
SVPQRESRDEQF,TRBV29-1,12
ATSFSPGRTGELF,TRBV15,13
AISRGQGKDEQF,TRBV10-3,12
ASSYSGGTEAF,TRBV6-2/TRBV6-3,11
ASKRDTGQPQH,TRBV5-1,11
SAKKGASGPKETQY,TRBV20-1,14
SARDRVGYT,TRBV20-1,9
ASSYSRTGLGETQY,TRBV6-5,14
SARLRETQY,TRBV20-1,9
ASSMADNQPQH,TRBV19,11
ASSLGGGQPQH,TRBV5-1,11
SASGELAGYSYNEQF,TRBV20-1,15
AISSPTQGHNEQF,TRBV10-3,13
SARETGGSSPLH,TRBV20-1,12
AIGGQDSYNEQF,TRBV10-3,12
SVVSGRGSSYNEQF,TRBV29-1,14
ASSKDRTAEAF,TRBV6-5,11
ASSVEGGRTGELF,TRBV9,13
ASSFDRVGVETQY,TRBV27,13
ATSPSGLNTDTQY,TRBV24-1,13
ASSPGIAYEQY,TRBV12-3/TRBV12-4,11
ASSFSGSMTYEQY,TRBV5-1,13
ASRVSVTGELF,TRBV7-3,11
ARSDAYYEQY,TRBV5-3,10
ASSPGHLYNSPLH,TRBV18,13
ASSYSGGRNQPQH,TRBV6-5,13
SAHLQLNTEAF,TRBV29-1,11
ASSYGDSDTQY,TRBV12-3/TRBV12-4,11
ASSLLGESYEQY,TRBV5-1,12
SASGGLTEAF,TRBV20-1,10
ASRSYQGGTEAF,TRBV6-1,12
ASSARDGTGELF,TRBV3-1,12
ASSYRQSTGLGNQPQH,TRBV6-2/TRBV6-3,16
SARVSEDSNQPQH,TRBV20-1,13
ATGRGNNYEQY,TRBV10-3,11
ASSWRTGGRSYEQY,TRBV5-1,14
ASSLTGQVYNEQF,TRBV5-5,13